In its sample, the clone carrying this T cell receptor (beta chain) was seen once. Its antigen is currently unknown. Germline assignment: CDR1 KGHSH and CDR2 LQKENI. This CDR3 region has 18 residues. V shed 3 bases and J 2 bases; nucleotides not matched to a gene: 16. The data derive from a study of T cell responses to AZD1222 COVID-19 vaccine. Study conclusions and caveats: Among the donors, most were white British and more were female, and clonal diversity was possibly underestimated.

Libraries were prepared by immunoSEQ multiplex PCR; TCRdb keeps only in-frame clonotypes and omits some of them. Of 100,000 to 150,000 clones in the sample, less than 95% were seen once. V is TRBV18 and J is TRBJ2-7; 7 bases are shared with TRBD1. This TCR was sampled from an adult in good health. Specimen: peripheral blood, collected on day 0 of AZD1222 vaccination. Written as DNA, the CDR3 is TGTGCCAGCTCACCGAGGCTCGACAGGGCAATTTCTACCTACGAGCAGTACTTC. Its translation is CASSPRLDRAISTYEQYF.